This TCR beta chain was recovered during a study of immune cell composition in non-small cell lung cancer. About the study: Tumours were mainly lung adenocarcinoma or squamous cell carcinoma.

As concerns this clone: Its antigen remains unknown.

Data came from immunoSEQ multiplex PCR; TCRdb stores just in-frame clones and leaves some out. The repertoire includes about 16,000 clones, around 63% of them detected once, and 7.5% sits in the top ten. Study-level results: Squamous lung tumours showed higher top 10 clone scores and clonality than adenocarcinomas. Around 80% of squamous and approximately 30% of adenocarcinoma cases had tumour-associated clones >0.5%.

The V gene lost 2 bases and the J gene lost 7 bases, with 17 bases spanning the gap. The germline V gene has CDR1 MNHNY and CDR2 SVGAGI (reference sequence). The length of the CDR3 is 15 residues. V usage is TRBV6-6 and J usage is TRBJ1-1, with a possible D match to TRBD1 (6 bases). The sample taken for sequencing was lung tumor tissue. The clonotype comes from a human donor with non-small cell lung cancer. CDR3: CASSYRGGVQGEAFF. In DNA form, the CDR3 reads TGTGCCAGCAGTTACCGAGGCGGAGTACAGGGTGAAGCTTTCTTT.